This T cell receptor (beta chain) originates from a study of T-cell reconstitution after alpha-beta-depleted transplantation in children (dated by TCRdb to about 2016). For context, the study as a whole: Using TCR repertoire profiling, the study quantitatively followed how T-cell immune reconstitution unfolded in children after TCRalphabeta/CD19-depleted allogeneic hematopoietic cell transplantation.

CDR1 is given as GTSNPN and CDR2 as SVGIG, both from the germline V gene (reference sequence). The CDR3, from cysteine to phenylalanine, totals 10 residues. Of all the DNA, just the CDR3 is kept, 30 bases in frame from base 1. V loses 5 bases of germline sequence and J loses 6 bases, and the interval between the two ends is 8 bases. This clonotype was observed at least ten times. This receptor's antigen is unknown. The record has no base qualities; no much larger clone is one base away. The library was prepared using PCR. Sequencer: Illumina HiSeq 2500. Molecular barcoding was employed in the preparation of TCR libraries, with unique molecular identifiers being used to normalize TCRbeta repertoire quantification. Using fastp at Q25 and MiXCR, TCRdb reprocessed the public reads and kept productive beta chains. Each entry is one CDR3 protein sequence, shown with its most common DNA and genes. In all, the sample holds some 200,000 distinct CDR3 sequences, and 14% to 15% of those were seen once. Of the sample, roughly an eighth falls within the top ten clones.

The TCR originated in a human donor who donated a stem cell graft to a child with acute lymphoblastic leukemia. The sequencing used PBMCs from the stem cell graft donor, collected from the stem cell graft. This sequence uses TRBV30 and TRBJ2-7; the D gene is tentatively TRBD1 or TRBD2, each matching 5 bases. The CDR3 sequence is CAWGTVEQYF. The DNA sequence is given as TGTGCCTGGGGGACCGTCGAGCAGTACTTC.